This TCR beta chain was found in a study of T cell clonotyping in hematopoietic cell transplantation (dated by TCRdb to the early 2020s). About the investigation overall: In the study, around 130 blood samples were gathered from 35 consecutive transplant recipients and their related donors. Recruitment of patients was conducted between late 2015 and 2017, and follow-up was continued until late 2020 or death.

The immunoSEQ assay, a bias-controlled multiplex PCR using V- and J-specific primers, was used to amplify TCR beta CDR3 regions from genomic DNA. In a second PCR step, a proprietary barcode and Illumina adapter sequences were attached to the CDR3 amplicons. CDR3 libraries were sequenced on an Illumina MiSeq instrument. The original methods were these. immunoSEQ Analyzer 3.0 was used for export and quality control, with R Bioconductor and Immunarch used for downstream analyses. Only productive rearrangements within the normalized downsampled data set were used in the calculation of repertoire metrics. In the normalized cohort, a clonotype counted as pathologically expanded if the clonotype was larger than 5 templates. The Inverse Simpson Index was used to measure repertoire diversity. CMV-specificity analyses were carried out on the non-normalized data set to capture all clonotypes. Held by TCRdb, this immuneACCESS table contains in-frame sequences only and omits some clones. Under half of the omission traces to an unresolved V gene where checked; the cause of the rest is unknown. The V and J calls and clone size were taken over from that table, and D and trimming were inferred from the DNA. The sample table holds roughly 3,000 clones, of which approximately 84% were seen once. The ten largest clones capture 25% to 40% of the sample.

Study-wide conclusions, independent of this receptor: After transplant, TCR diversity in recipients dropped, and pathologically expanded clonotypes increased progressively from day 30 to day 180. Broader posttransplant TCR repertoire diversity was predicted by donor and pretransplant recipient Inverse Simpson Index values. Just a small fraction of recipient repertoires overlapped with donor repertoires, and more than 97% appeared de novo at the given depth. Sample size was limited, and cells were not sorted, so CD4 and CD8 repertoire contributions could not be separated.

The cysteine opens and the phenylalanine closes a CDR3 of 14 amino acids. Only CDR3 DNA is held: 42 bases, read in frame from base 1. The germline V gene gives CDR1 as SNHLY and CDR2 as FYNNEI. Unmatched junction bases come to 10, with V trimmed by 7 bases and J by 5 bases. This clone was recorded once. It has no known antigen specificity. No base quality information exists; no much larger clone differs at one position. According to the study, the label for this sample's time point signals: 180 days after allo-HCT. Blood samples were obtained from recipients approximately 28 days before transplant and at days 30, 100 and 180 after transplant. Nuclei Lysis Solution was used to extract genomic DNA from fresh or cryopreserved unfractionated peripheral blood mononuclear cells.

The source material was peripheral blood mononuclear cells, sampled 180 days after allogeneic stem cell transplant. The sequence came from a male patient aged 60 to 75 who had an allogeneic stem cell transplant, so T cells may come from the graft donor. Some clones in this sample may be carry-over from other donors' samples. The rearrangement joined TRBV2 to TRBJ2-5, and 7 junctional nucleotides match TRBD1. CDR3 loop: CASIDRVLLETQYF. The DNA sequence is TGTGCCAGCATAGACAGGGTGCTGTTGGAGACCCAGTACTTC.